The 2 T cell receptor beta chains given below trace back to one sample, sequenced in a study of shared clonotypes between healthy human individuals. The naive CD8 population came from CD45RO-negative cells selected for CCR7, without terminally differentiated effector memory CD45RA+ cells. Generated by immunoSEQ multiplex PCR, the TCRdb table keeps only in-frame clones and is missing some. The sample holds about 800,000 clones, about 96% seen once. Sequenced sample: naive CD8+ T cells sorted from blood. The receptors derive from a man aged 30 to 39 in good health.

The chain has TRBV6-4 and TRBJ2-7, with 12 bases aligning to TRBD1. The CDR3 is 16 amino acids. V dropped 3 bases and J dropped 4; count of bases not matched to a gene: 7. Germline V gene lookup returns CDR1 MRHNA and CDR2 SNTAGT. CDR3 in amino acids: CASSEIRGQGAYEQYF. CDR3 nucleotide sequence: TGTGCCAGCAGTGAGATAAGGGGACAGGGGGCGTACGAGCAGTACTTC.

The J gene is TRBJ2-3, the V gene TRBV10-1, with TRBD2 identical over 9 bases. The junction had 6 bases not matched to a gene; V was cut back by 2 bases and J by 3 bases. This CDR3 comprises 16 residues. Germline CDR1 reads WNHNN; CDR2 reads SYGVQD (reference sequence). DNA of the CDR3: TGCGCCAGCAGTGAGAAAATAGCGGGAGATACAGATACGCAGTATTTT. Translated, it gives CASSEKIAGDTDTQYF.